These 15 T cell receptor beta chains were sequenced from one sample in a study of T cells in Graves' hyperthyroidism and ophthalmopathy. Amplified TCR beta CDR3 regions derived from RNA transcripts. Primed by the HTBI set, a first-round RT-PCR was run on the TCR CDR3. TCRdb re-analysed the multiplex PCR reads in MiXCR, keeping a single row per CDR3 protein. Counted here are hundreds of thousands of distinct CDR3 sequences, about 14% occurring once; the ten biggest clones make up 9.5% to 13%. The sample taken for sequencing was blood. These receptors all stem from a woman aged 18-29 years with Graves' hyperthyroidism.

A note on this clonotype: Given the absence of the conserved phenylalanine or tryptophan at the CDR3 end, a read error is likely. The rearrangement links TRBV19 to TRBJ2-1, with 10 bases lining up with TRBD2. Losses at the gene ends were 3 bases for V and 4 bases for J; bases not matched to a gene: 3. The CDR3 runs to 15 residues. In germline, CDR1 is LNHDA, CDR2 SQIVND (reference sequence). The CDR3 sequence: CASSIGAGGYNEQFL. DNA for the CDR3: TGTGCCAGTAGTATTGGAGCGGGAGGGTACAATGAGCAGTTCCTC.

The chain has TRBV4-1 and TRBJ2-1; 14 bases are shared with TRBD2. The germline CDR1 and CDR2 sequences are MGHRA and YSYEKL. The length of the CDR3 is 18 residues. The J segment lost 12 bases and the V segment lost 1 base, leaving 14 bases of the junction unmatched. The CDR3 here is CASSQVLVGLAGGSGQFF. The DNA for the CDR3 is TGCGCCAGCAGCCAAGTTTTAGTAGGACTAGCGGGAGGATCTGGGCAGTTCTTC.

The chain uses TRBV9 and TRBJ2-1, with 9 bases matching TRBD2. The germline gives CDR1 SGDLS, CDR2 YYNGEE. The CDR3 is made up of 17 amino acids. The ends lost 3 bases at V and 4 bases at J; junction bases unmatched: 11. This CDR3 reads CASSGAGGATLYNEQFF. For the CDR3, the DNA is TGTGCCAGCAGCGGAGCGGGAGGCGCCACCCTATACAATGAGCAGTTCTTC.

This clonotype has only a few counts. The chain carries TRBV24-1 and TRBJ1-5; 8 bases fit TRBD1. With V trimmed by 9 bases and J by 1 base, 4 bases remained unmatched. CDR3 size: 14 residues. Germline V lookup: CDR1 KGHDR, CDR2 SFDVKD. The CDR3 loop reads CATQGAESNQPQHF. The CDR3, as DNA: TGTGCCACCCAGGGGGCGGAAAGCAATCAGCCCCAGCATTTT.

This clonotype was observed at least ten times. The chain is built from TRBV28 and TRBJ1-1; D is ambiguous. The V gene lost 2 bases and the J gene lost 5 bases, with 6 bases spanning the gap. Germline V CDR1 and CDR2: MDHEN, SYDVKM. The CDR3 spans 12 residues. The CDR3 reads CASSLGVTEAFF. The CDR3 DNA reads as TGTGCCAGCAGTTTAGGGGTTACTGAAGCTTTCTTT.

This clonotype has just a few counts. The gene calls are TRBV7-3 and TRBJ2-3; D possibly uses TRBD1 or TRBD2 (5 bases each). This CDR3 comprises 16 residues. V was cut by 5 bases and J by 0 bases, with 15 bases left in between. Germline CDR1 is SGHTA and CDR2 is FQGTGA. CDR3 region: CASSAGTRSSTDTQYF. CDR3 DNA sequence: TGTGCCAGCAGCGCCGGGACCCGGAGTAGCACAGATACGCAGTATTTT.

The CDR3 DNA sequence: TGTGCCACCAGTGATTACAGGGGAGGCTATGGCTACACCTTC. Translated: CATSDYRGGYGYTF. The chain carries TRBV24-1 and TRBJ1-2; 7 bases agree with TRBD1. The CDR3 extends over 14 amino acids. The germline gives CDR1 KGHDR, CDR2 SFDVKD. Losses at the gene ends were 2 bases for V and 4 bases for J; bases not matched to a gene: 3.

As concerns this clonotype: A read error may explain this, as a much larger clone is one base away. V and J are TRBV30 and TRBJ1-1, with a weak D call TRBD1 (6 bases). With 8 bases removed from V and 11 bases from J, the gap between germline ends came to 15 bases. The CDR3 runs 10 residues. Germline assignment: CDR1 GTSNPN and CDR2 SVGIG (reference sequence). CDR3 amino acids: CARHRVAAFF. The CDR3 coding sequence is TGTGCCAGACACAGGGTTGCGGCTTTCTTT.

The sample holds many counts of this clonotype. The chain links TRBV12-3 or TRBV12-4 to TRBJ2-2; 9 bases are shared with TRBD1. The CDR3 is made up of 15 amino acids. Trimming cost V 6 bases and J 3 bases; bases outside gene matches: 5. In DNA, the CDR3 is TGTGCCAGCAGCCAGGACAGGGGTCACACCGGGGAGCTGTTTTTT. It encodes CASSQDRGHTGELFF.

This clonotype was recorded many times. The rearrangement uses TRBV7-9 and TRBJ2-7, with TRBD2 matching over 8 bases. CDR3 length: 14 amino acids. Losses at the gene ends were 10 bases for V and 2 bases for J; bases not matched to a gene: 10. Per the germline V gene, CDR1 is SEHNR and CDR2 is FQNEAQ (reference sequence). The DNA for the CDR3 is TGTGCCACCGCGGACCTAGCGGGCACCTACGAGCAGTACTTC. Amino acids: CATADLAGTYEQYF.

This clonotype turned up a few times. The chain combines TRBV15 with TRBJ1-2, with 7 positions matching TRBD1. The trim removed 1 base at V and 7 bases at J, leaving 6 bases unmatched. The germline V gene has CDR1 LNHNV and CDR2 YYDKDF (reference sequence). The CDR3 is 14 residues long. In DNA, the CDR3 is TGTGCCACCAGCAGAGCCGGACAGGTTCGTGGCTACACCTTC. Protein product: CATSRAGQVRGYTF.

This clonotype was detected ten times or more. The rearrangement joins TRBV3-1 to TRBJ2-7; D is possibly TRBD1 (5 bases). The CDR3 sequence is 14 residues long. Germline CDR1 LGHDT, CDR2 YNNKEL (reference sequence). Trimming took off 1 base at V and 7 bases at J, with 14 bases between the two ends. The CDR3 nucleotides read TGTGCCAGCAGCCAAGGGTCAGGGCGTGGGGAGCAGTACTTC. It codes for CASSQGSGRGEQYF.

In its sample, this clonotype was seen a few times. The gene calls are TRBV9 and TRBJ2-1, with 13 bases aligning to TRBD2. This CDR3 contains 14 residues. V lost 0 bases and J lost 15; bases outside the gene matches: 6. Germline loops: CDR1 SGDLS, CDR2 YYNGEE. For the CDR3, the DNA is TGTGCCAGCAGCGTAGAGACTAGCGGGAGGAAGGTGTTCTTC. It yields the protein CASSVETSGRKVFF.

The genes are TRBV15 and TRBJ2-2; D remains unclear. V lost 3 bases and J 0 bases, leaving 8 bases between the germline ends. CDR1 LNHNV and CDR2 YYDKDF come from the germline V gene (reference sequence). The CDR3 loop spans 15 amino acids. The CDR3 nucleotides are TGTGCCACCAGCAGCCGGTCCACGAACACCGGGGAGCTGTTTTTT. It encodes CATSSRSTNTGELFF.

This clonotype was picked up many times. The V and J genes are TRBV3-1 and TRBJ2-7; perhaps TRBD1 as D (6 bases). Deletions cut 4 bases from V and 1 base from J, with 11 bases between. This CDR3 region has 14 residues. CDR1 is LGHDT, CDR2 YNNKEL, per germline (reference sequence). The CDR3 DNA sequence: TGTGCCAGCAGCCTTACAGGGTTTTCCTACGAGCAGTACTTC. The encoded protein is CASSLTGFSYEQYF.